Listed below are T cell receptor beta chains from one sample, sequenced in a study of memory CD4+ T cells and cytomegalovirus serostatus. Sequencing was performed with immunoSEQ multiplex PCR; in TCRdb, only in-frame clones are kept and a portion is missing. Found here are about 38,000 clones, around 80% of them singletons; the top ten hold less than 5.5%. The sequenced sample consisted of memory CD4+ T cells from blood. Source of these receptors: an adult in good health and CMV-seropositive. Both conserved end residues are part of each CDR3. The D gene is left open where the match is weak. Clone size, where shown, is once, few, many, or a class for clones that have expanded.

cdr3_length	j_call	d_call	clone_size	v_call	cdr3_aa
13	TRBJ2-3	.	.	TRBV7-2	CASSLVGEDTQYF
13	TRBJ2-3	.	.	TRBV11-3	CASSPGMSGTQYF
15	TRBJ1-2	.	.	TRBV18	CASSPGYMGAHGYTF
12	TRBJ1-2	.	.	TRBV29-1	CSVEPPQGGYTF
12	TRBJ2-1	.	once	TRBV18	CASSPLANGQFF
16	TRBJ1-3	TRBD1	once	TRBV15	CATSRAMTGTGNTIYF
18	TRBJ2-1	TRBD2	.	TRBV18	CASSPTGPGLAGFNEQFF
17	TRBJ1-3	.	.	TRBV4-1	CASSQGSGVAIGNTIYF
12	TRBJ2-3	.	once	TRBV5-1	CASRSGGDTQYF
13	TRBJ1-4	TRBD1	.	TRBV18	CASSGQANEKLFF
12	TRBJ2-5	.	.	TRBV29-1	CSVRLGTQTQYF
17	TRBJ2-1	TRBD2	.	TRBV7-2	CASSPRTSGTSYNEQFF
14	TRBJ2-3	TRBD2	.	TRBV4-3	CASSLSGGTDTQYF
13	TRBJ2-3	.	.	TRBV6-5	CASSTPGTDTQYF
14	TRBJ1-6	TRBD1	.	TRBV9	CASSLGTGNSPLHF
14	TRBJ1-1	.	.	TRBV29-1	CSVLRQATNTEAFF
15	TRBJ1-2	.	.	TRBV5-1	CASSSQVPGSYGYTF
16	TRBJ2-1	TRBD2	.	TRBV7-8	CASSLLPSGGKAEQFF
15	TRBJ2-1	TRBD2	.	TRBV9	CASSSGGTSNNEQFF
15	TRBJ2-4	.	.	TRBV11-2	CASSPLTGPKNIQYF
16	TRBJ2-7	.	.	TRBV13	CASSSRGGRNSYEQYF
13	TRBJ2-5	.	.	TRBV28	CASSLPGTETQYF
18	TRBJ1-1	TRBD1	.	TRBV7-3	CASSLRETGLLSNTEAFF
13	TRBJ2-1	.	.	TRBV28	CAATQSGKNEQFF
11	TRBJ2-5	.	.	TRBV6-5	CASSYKKTQYF
15	TRBJ2-2	TRBD2	.	TRBV28	CASNPSGSGAGELFF